One sample yielded the 29 T cell receptor beta chains listed below, sequenced in a study of blood T cell repertoires in COVID-19. The repertoire was sequenced with immunoSEQ multiplex PCR; TCRdb's copy has only in-frame clones and lacks some. The sample has approximately 61,000 clones; roughly three quarters are singletons. The specimen sequenced was peripheral blood. All receptors derive from a woman in her 70s with acute or convalescent COVID-19.

Only a few counts were recorded for this clone. This chain links TRBV7-2 with TRBJ2-1; no firm D call. The CDR3 runs 15 residues. Germline V gives CDR1 SGHTA, CDR2 FQGNSA. V was trimmed by 1 base and J by 5 bases, leaving 12 bases between them. CDR3 nucleotide sequence: TGTGCCAGCAGCTTAGGATCTAGTGTCCACAATGAGCAGTTCTTC. Its protein is CASSLGSSVHNEQFF.

The CDR3 DNA is TGTGCCAGCAAAGGCGGGGGGGCAGACGAGCAGTACTTC. It codes for CASKGGGADEQYF. This chain connects TRBV6-5 to TRBJ2-7; 9 nucleotides line up with TRBD2. Looked up from germline, CDR1 is MNHEY and CDR2 is SVGAGI. The CDR3 loop spans 13 amino acids. V was clipped by 7 bases and J by 5 bases; unmatched bases: 6.

The rearrangement joins TRBV14 to TRBJ1-2; TRBD1 might be the D (6 bases). Per germline, CDR1 SGHDN and CDR2 FVKESK. V was trimmed by 4 bases and J by 8 bases, leaving 14 bases between them. This CDR3 is 13 amino acids long. The CDR3 DNA reads as TGTGCCAGCAGCCTTTTACACAGGGACGGCTACACCTTC. The encoded protein is CASSLLHRDGYTF.

The chain joins TRBV25-1 to TRBJ2-3, with TRBD1 as a possible D gene (5 bases). This CDR3 has 17 amino acids. With 1 base removed from V and 4 bases from J, the gap between germline ends came to 18 bases. The germline V gene encodes CDR1 MGHDK and CDR2 SYGVNS. The CDR3 DNA follows: TGTGCCAGCAGTGAATCTGGGCAGGGAATGAAGTCAGATACGCAGTATTTT. It is translated as CASSESGQGMKSDTQYF.

This clone was detected a few times. J is TRBJ2-7 and V is TRBV20-1, with 7 bases lining up with TRBD1. This CDR3 has 11 amino acids. J lost 6 bases, V lost 6 bases, and 5 bases had no gene match. Germline CDR1 is DFQATT and CDR2 is SNEGSKA (reference sequence). Here the CDR3 DNA reads TGCAGTGCAAGACAGGGTAGCGAGCAGTACTTC. Protein: CSARQGSEQYF.

As DNA, the CDR3 is TGTGCCAGCAGTGCACTAGCGGGGGGCCAAGAGACCCAGTACTTC. Amino acid sequence: CASSALAGGQETQYF. The chain is built from TRBV2 and TRBJ2-5; 12 nucleotides agree with TRBD2. The V segment lost 4 bases and the J segment 1 base; nucleotides outside the gene matches: 1. Per germline, CDR1 SNHLY and CDR2 FYNNEI. The CDR3 covers 15 residues.

The chain employs TRBV29-1 and TRBJ2-7, with 7 bases aligning to TRBD1. CDR3 length: 12 residues. J was trimmed by 10 bases and V by 6 bases; bases with no gene match: 12. Germline V gene lookup returns CDR1 SQVTM and CDR2 ANQGSEA. The CDR3 spells CSVRPGTDLQYF. The CDR3 DNA is TGCAGCGTGCGTCCCGGGACAGACCTACAGTACTTC.

A note on this clone: Within the sample, other DNA sequences also encode this same CDR3. V and J are TRBV5-1 and TRBJ2-2, with TRBD2 matching 10 bases. CDR3 length equals 15 residues. Germline loops: CDR1 SGHRS, CDR2 YFSETQ. J gave up 2 bases and V 5 bases, and 3 bases lay outside the gene matches. The CDR3 DNA sequence: TGCGCCAGCAGATTAGCGGGGGGAAACACCGGGGAGCTGTTTTTT. Protein: CASRLAGGNTGELFF. The whole variable domain, remainder taken from reference TRBV5-1 and TRBJ2-2, is KAGVTQTPRYLIKTRGQQVTLSCSPISGHRSVSWYQQTPGQGLQFLFEYFSETQRNKGNFPGRFSGRQFSNSRSEMNVSTLELGDSALYLCASRLAGGNTGELFFGEGSRLTVL.

The chain uses TRBV13 and TRBJ2-5, with a possible D match to TRBD2 (5 bases). V was clipped by 0 bases and J by 5 bases, with 10 bases between them. CDR3 length: 14 residues. Per the germline V gene, CDR1 is PRHDT and CDR2 is FYEKMQ (reference sequence). CDR3 nucleotides: TGTGCCAGCAGCTTAGGAACGGGGTGGGAGACCCAGTACTTC. As protein: CASSLGTGWETQYF.

The chain carries TRBV29-1 and TRBJ2-7; 8 bases are a match to TRBD1. This CDR3 region has 15 residues. Germline V gene sequence: CDR1 SQVTM, CDR2 ANQGSEA. Trimming at V came to 2 bases and at J to 4 bases, leaving 10 bases not matched to a gene. The CDR3 sequence: CSVESRTGNPYEQYF. The CDR3 DNA reads as TGCAGCGTTGAAAGTAGGACAGGGAACCCTTACGAGCAGTACTTC.

The chain recombines TRBV2 with TRBJ2-7; a weak D match, TRBD2 (5 bases). V was cut by 9 bases and J by 6 bases, with 18 bases left in between. The length of the CDR3 is 13 residues. The germline V gene encodes CDR1 SNHLY and CDR2 FYNNEI. CDR3 coding DNA: TGTGCCAGAGGCGGGCCCTCCGGGTTCGAGCAGTACTTC. This gives the protein CARGGPSGFEQYF. Full variable domain (outside the CDR3, taken from reference TRBV2 and TRBJ2-7): EPEVTQTPSHQVTQMGQEVILRCVPISNHLYFYWYRQILGQKVEFLVSFYNNEISEKSEIFDDQFSVERPDGSNFTLKIRSTKLEDSAMYFCARGGPSGFEQYFGPGTRLTVT.

This chain uses TRBV28 with TRBJ1-1, with 7 bases identical to TRBD1. Unmatched junction bases numbered 7, after V lost 6 bases and J lost 3 bases. The CDR3 is made up of 14 amino acids. Germline V gives CDR1 MDHEN, CDR2 SYDVKM. CDR3 region: CASSHRGRDTEAFF. CDR3 DNA sequence: TGTGCCAGCAGCCACAGGGGCCGGGACACTGAAGCTTTCTTT.

The CDR3 DNA follows: TGTGCCAGCAGTTTGGACTCCTCAGGGGCCCAGTACTTC. The encoded protein is CASSLDSSGAQYF. The V gene is TRBV12-3 or TRBV12-4, the J gene TRBJ2-5, with D possibly being TRBD1 (6 bases). The V end lost 3 bases, the J end lost 9 bases, and 14 bases lay between the germline ends. The CDR3 spans 13 residues.

The gene calls are TRBV2 and TRBJ2-5; D may be TRBD2 (7 bases). Germline V lookup: CDR1 SNHLY, CDR2 FYNNEI. CDR3 length: 14 amino acids. V shed 7 bases and J shed 3 bases, with 15 bases lying between them. The CDR3 reads CASIRGGGEETQYF. CDR3 sequence (DNA): TGTGCCAGCATTAGGGGAGGGGGGGAAGAGACCCAGTACTTC.

CDR3 DNA: TGCGCCAGCAGGACTAGCGGGGGGGCCCAAGAGCAGTTCTTC. It encodes CASRTSGGAQEQFF. V usage is TRBV4-1 and J usage is TRBJ2-1, with 14 bases matching TRBD2. CDR1 MGHRA and CDR2 YSYEKL come from the germline V gene. The CDR3 is 14 amino acids. With 6 bases clipped from V and 10 bases from J, the junction kept 5 bases outside the gene matches.

The rearrangement uses TRBV5-4 and TRBJ1-4; the D gene is possibly TRBD1 (6 bases). CDR1 and CDR2 from the germline V gene are SGHNT and YYREEE (reference sequence). This CDR3 contains 14 residues. Trimming stripped 0 bases from V and 8 bases from J, with 11 bases between. The CDR3, as DNA: TGTGCCAGCAGCTTGGACAGGGAGAGCGAAAAACTGTTTTTT. Translating it yields CASSLDRESEKLFF.

J is TRBJ2-1 and V is TRBV5-6; D not certain. V lost 4 bases, J lost 0 bases, and 14 bases lay in between. The CDR3 covers 16 residues. Germline values: CDR1 SGHDT, CDR2 YYEEEE. In nucleotides, the CDR3 is TGTGCCAGCAGCACTTCCCAGGAAAGCTCCTACAATGAGCAGTTCTTC. Encoded protein: CASSTSQESSYNEQFF.

The V gene is TRBV9, the J gene TRBJ2-3, with D unclear. This CDR3 is 16 amino acids long. Per the germline V gene, CDR1 is SGDLS and CDR2 is YYNGEE. Deletions cut 0 bases from V and 0 bases from J, with 11 bases between. CDR3 bases: TGTGCCAGCAGCGTAGTCGAGACAATCAGCACAGATACGCAGTATTTT. Encoded protein: CASSVVETISTDTQYF.

V is TRBV25-1 and J is TRBJ2-1, with D perhaps matching TRBD2 (5 bases). Trimming removed 5 bases at V and 13 bases at J, with 21 bases between. The germline gives CDR1 MGHDK, CDR2 SYGVNS. The CDR3 is 14 amino acids. The CDR3 sequence is CASSLNGAVQSQFF. CDR3 bases: TGTGCCAGCAGTTTGAATGGAGCGGTTCAATCCCAGTTCTTC. Variable domain in full (rest from reference TRBV25-1 and TRBJ2-1): EADIYQTPRYLVIGTGKKITLECSQTMGHDKMYWYQQDPGMELHLIHYSYGVNSTEKGDLSSESTVSRIRTEHFPLTLESARPSHTSQYLCASSLNGAVQSQFFGPGTRLTVL.

The chain links TRBV19 to TRBJ2-7; 9 bases agree with TRBD1. CDR1 LNHDA and CDR2 SQIVND come from the germline V gene (reference sequence). The CDR3 covers 13 residues. After removal of 4 bases from V and 5 bases from J, the junction contained 3 bases not matched to a gene. CDR3 nucleotides: TGTGCCAGTAGTAGCGGGACAGGGCACGAGCAGTACTTC. It codes for CASSSGTGHEQYF.

This clone appeared once. V and J are TRBV2 and TRBJ1-5; no definite D call. The germline gives CDR1 SNHLY, CDR2 FYNNEI. CDR3 length equals 20 residues. Trimming took 1 base from V and 1 from J, leaving 23 bases between them. The CDR3 here is CASSEVGLKTPGSSNQPQHF. CDR3 bases: TGTGCCAGCAGTGAAGTGGGCCTGAAGACGCCGGGGTCGAGCAATCAGCCCCAGCATTTT.

The gene calls are TRBV20-1 and TRBJ1-1; possible D gene TRBD1, 5 bases. The CDR3 loop spans 10 amino acids. The germline V gene has CDR1 DFQATT and CDR2 SNEGSKA (reference sequence). V lost 4 bases to trimming and J lost 10 bases, with 10 bases between them. The CDR3 sequence is CSATPGAAFF. CDR3 sequence (DNA): TGCAGTGCTACCCCTGGGGCAGCTTTCTTT.

The gene calls are TRBV5-4 and TRBJ2-1; 8 nucleotides match TRBD2. The CDR3 extends over 12 amino acids. CDR1 and CDR2 (germline): SGHNT, YYREEE (reference sequence). Losses at the gene ends were 5 bases for V and 9 bases for J; bases not matched to a gene: 4. CDR3 bases: TGTGCCAGCAGTGCGGCGGGGGGTGAGCAGTTCTTC. Encoded protein: CASSAAGGEQFF.

This chain links TRBV5-6 with TRBJ1-6, with a weak D call TRBD1 (5 bases). The CDR3 is 16 amino acids. The V end lost 6 bases, the J end lost 11 bases, and 24 bases lay between the germline ends. In germline, CDR1 is SGHDT, CDR2 YYEEEE. CDR3 sequence reads: CASTPGLGDYLTPLHF. CDR3 nucleotides: TGTGCCAGCACTCCCGGCCTCGGGGACTATCTTACACCCCTCCACTTT.

The chain couples TRBV9 to TRBJ1-6, with D tentatively TRBD1 (6 bases). V was clipped by 0 bases and J by 14 bases, with 15 bases between them. Germline CDR1 is SGDLS and CDR2 is YYNGEE. The CDR3 consists of 14 residues. The CDR3 sequence: CASSVGQANWALHF. CDR3 DNA sequence: TGTGCCAGCAGCGTAGGACAGGCCAATTGGGCCCTCCACTTT.

This chain joins TRBV7-2 and TRBJ2-5; D gene unclear. Trimming cost V 5 bases and J 5 bases, with 12 bases left between them. The CDR3 is 13 amino acids. CDR1 is SGHTA, CDR2 FQGNSA, per germline. The CDR3 reads CASSPDLGETQYF. CDR3 nucleotide sequence: TGTGCCAGCAGCCCCGACCTCGGGGAGACCCAGTACTTC.

This clone was picked up a small number of times. In nucleotides, the CDR3 is TGTGCCAGCAGCGGAGATGCAGGGGACACTGAAGCTTTCTTT. Its translation is CASSGDAGDTEAFF. This rearrangement joins TRBV5-6 to TRBJ1-1; D perhaps matches TRBD1 (6 bases). V lost 4 bases to trimming and J lost 3 bases, with 13 bases between them. This CDR3 is 14 amino acids long. The germline gives CDR1 SGHDT, CDR2 YYEEEE.

The J gene is TRBJ2-5, the V gene TRBV5-4; D remains ambiguous. The CDR3 has 12 amino acids. Germline V gives CDR1 SGHNT, CDR2 YYREEE (reference sequence). Trimming removed 0 bases from V and 4 bases from J, with 4 bases in between. The CDR3 DNA reads TGTGCCAGCAGCTTGGATAGAGAGACCCAGTACTTC. Its translation is CASSLDRETQYF.

The J gene is TRBJ1-3, the V gene TRBV7-9; possibly TRBD1 for D (6 bases). Germline V lookup: CDR1 SEHNR, CDR2 FQNEAQ (reference sequence). The CDR3 consists of 13 residues. V was clipped by 5 bases and J by 6 bases, with 11 bases between them. The CDR3 loop is CASSHRDVNTIYF. The CDR3, as DNA: TGTGCCAGCAGCCACAGGGATGTAAACACCATATATTTT.